The clone carrying this T cell receptor beta chain was seen a few times. Its matching antigen is unknown. This entry comes from a study of T cells in Graves' hyperthyroidism and ophthalmopathy. TCR beta CDR3 sequences were amplified from RNA transcripts. TCR CDR3 regions were first amplified by RT-PCR with HTBI primers. TCRdb re-analysed the multiplex PCR reads in MiXCR, keeping a single row per CDR3 protein. Of under 300,000 distinct CDR3 sequences listed, 20% to 30% are singletons. Whole-study findings and limits: From stable hyperthyroidism, ophthalmopathy was separated by a 13 V-J model.

J gave up 0 bases and V 5 bases, and 11 bases lay outside the gene matches. Germline V gene lookup returns CDR1 SGHRS and CDR2 YFSETQ. The CDR3 contains 18 residues. The receptor was derived from a man in his forties with Graves' hyperthyroidism that later progressed to Graves' ophthalmopathy. The gene calls are TRBV5-1 and TRBJ2-5; 12 bases line up with TRBD2. Sequencing was performed on blood. CDR3 residues: CASRLTSLAGGYQETQYF. The CDR3 nucleotides are TGCGCCAGCAGATTAACGTCTCTAGCGGGAGGGTACCAAGAGACCCAGTACTTC.